This T cell receptor (beta chain) was sequenced for a study of blood T cell repertoires in COVID-19 (dated by TCRdb to 2020 to 2021). About the full investigation: Samples covering the acute and convalescent phases of COVID-19 were provided by collaborators in the United States, Italy and Spain. The prospective study material was composed of cDNA or gDNA derived from T cells, B-cell-depleted T cells, or PBMCs. Deeply sampled blood TCRbeta repertoires from subjects exposed to, actively infected with, or recovered from COVID-19 were included in the dataset. The repertoires were released in a freely available public database intended as a resource for research on the immune response to SARS-CoV-2. The samples were drawn from two sources: the first 160 participants of the ongoing ImmuneRACE study, and 1,254 subjects contributed by 6 global collaborators. A de-identified subject ID, COVID-19 status, age in years and sex were almost always included in the sample metadata. Where available, HLA class I and class II types were obtained from metadata supplied by the sample provider rather than from assay-based typing. General study outcomes and caveats: Clinical and demographic metadata were provided uncurated, with the amount varying by source and participant.

This clone has a single count. Its antigen is currently not known. Base qualities are missing; no much larger clone stands one base away. The collaborating institutions used their own protocols to collect whole blood in K2EDTA tubes. Collaborator samples were shipped for TCRbeta analysis as frozen whole blood, isolated PBMCs, or DNA extracted from either sample type. TCRbeta CDR3 regions were amplified from genomic DNA by means of the immunoSEQ Assay, a bias-controlled multiplex PCR. The authors processed their data as follows. The number of nucleated cells in each sample was estimated from the amplification of reference gene primers within the assay. To quantify the absolute abundance of each unique TCRbeta CDR3 rearrangement, sequence reads were collapsed and filtered. For each sample, productive Simpson clonality was calculated as the square root of Simpson's diversity index across productive rearrangements. TCRdb retrieved this table from immuneACCESS and kept in-frame rearrangements only. Not all clones are present; in checked studies, unresolved V genes account for under half, and no reason is known for the remainder. For V, J and clone size, that table is used; D and trimming come from the DNA. Across this sample there are more than 55,000 clones, with about nine tenths seen only once. More than 6.5% of the sample belongs to the ten largest clones.

Via the germline V gene, CDR1 is SGDLS and CDR2 YYNGEE. CDR3 length: 17 amino acids, cysteine to phenylalanine. Solely the CDR3 DNA is kept, with 51 bases framed from the first base. Trimming removed 0 bases from V and 5 bases from J; the gene matches leave 9 bases unexplained. This clonotype was sampled from a human donor with active COVID-19. The donor label of this sample is uncertain. Sequencing was carried out using peripheral blood. The chain joins TRBV9 to TRBJ2-7, and TRBD2 matches 12 of the central bases. CDR3 reads: CASSVEVGLAGTDEQYF. The sequence in DNA is TGTGCCAGCAGCGTAGAAGTTGGACTAGCGGGGACCGACGAGCAGTACTTC. With the rest looked up from the reference TRBV9 and TRBJ2-7 genes rather than sequenced, the full variable domain is DSGVTQTPKHLITATGQRVTLRCSPRSGDLSVYWYQQSLDQGLQFLIQYYNGEERAKGNILERFSAQQFPDLHSELNLSSLELGDSALYFCASSVEVGLAGTDEQYFGPGTRLTVT.